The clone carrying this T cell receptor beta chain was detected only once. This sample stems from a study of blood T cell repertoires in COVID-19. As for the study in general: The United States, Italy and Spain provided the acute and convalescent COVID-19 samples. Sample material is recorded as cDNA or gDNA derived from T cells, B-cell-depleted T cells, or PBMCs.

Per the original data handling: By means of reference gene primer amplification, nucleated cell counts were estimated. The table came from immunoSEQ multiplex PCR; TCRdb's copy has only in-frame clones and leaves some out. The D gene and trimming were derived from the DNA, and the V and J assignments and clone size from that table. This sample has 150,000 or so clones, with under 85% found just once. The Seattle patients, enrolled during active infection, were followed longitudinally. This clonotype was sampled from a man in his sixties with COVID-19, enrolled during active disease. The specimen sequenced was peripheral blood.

In DNA, the CDR3 is TGTGCCAGCAGTCCCCGGGGACAGGGGTACACTGAAGCTTTCTTT. Amino acid sequence: CASSPRGQGYTEAFF. This rearrangement joins TRBV7-2 to TRBJ1-1, with TRBD1 matching 10 bases. The CDR3 consists of 15 residues. J was trimmed by 3 bases and V by 6 bases; bases with no gene match: 7. CDR1 SGHTA and CDR2 FQGNSA come from the germline V gene.